This T cell receptor (beta chain) was retrieved from a study of blood T cell repertoires in COVID-19. Produced via immunoSEQ multiplex PCR; TCRdb's table is partial and in-frame only. The sample holds some 400,000 clones; roughly nine tenths are singletons and the top ten take 0.7% to 0.95%. CDR3 length: 15 residues. The ends were cut back, 4 bases at V and 2 bases at J, with 15 bases in the middle. Germline V gene sequence: CDR1 SGHNT, CDR2 YYREEE (reference sequence). This TCR came from a woman in her thirties or forties who had been exposed to COVID-19. Material for sequencing was PBMCs or T cells enriched from blood (not recorded which). V usage is TRBV5-4 and J usage is TRBJ2-5; a weak D match, TRBD2 (7 bases). Here the CDR3 reads CASSGGGLGQETQYF. The CDR3 bases are TGTGCCAGCAGCGGGGGGGGCCTGGGGCAAGAGACCCAGTACTTC.